The entry below gives a single T cell receptor (beta chain) sequence along with its context. Its matching antigen is unknown. Over chemoradiotherapy, repertoires were sampled more than once. Trimming took off 0 bases at V and 4 bases at J, with 13 bases between the two ends. CDR3 size: 16 residues. CDR1 MGHRA and CDR2 YSYEKL come from the germline V gene. The data were obtained in a study of chemoradiotherapy in HPV16-positive cancers. Study-wide results and limits: Only a couple of HPV16-positive patients supplied the functional HPV-specificity definition. For HPV16-positive patients, expanding HPV-responsive T cells associated with longer recurrence-free survival. Candidate HPV-specific clones and E7-related TCR motifs grew in tumor during treatment.

Using immunoSEQ multiplex PCR, the repertoire was profiled, and TCRdb retains in-frame clones only, with some absent. The sample has about 35,000 clones, around 83% seen once. V gene TRBV4-1 combines with J gene TRBJ1-5; D gene unclear. The clonotype comes from a human donor with HPV-associated anogenital cancer. This material consisted of blood, taken from a patient who underwent chemoradiotherapy. The CDR3 protein is CASSQDFSPANQPQHF. CDR3 bases: TGCGCCAGCAGCCAAGATTTTTCTCCCGCAAATCAGCCCCAGCATTTT.